Listed here is a single T cell receptor (beta chain). Some clones are missing from TCRdb's copy, which holds only in-frame ones; the method was immunoSEQ multiplex PCR. The data hold a few million clones, with approximately 92% observed a single time. The data stem from a study of shared clonotypes between healthy human individuals. The CDR3 is made up of 16 amino acids. Germline V gene data show CDR1 as MNHEY and CDR2 as SVGAGI. V dropped 2 bases and J dropped 12 bases, with 25 bases sitting between them. This TCR was sampled from a young man in good health. Material for sequencing was naive CD4+ T cells sorted from blood. Subset in this sample: CD45RA+ positively selected. The rearrangement links TRBV6-5 to TRBJ1-2, with D tentatively TRBD1 (6 bases). The CDR3 loop reads CASSYGPPPRGRRDTF. CDR3 coding DNA: TGTGCCAGCAGTTACGGACCTCCCCCCAGGGGCCGTCGTGACACCTTC.